The next 29 T cell receptor beta chains were all read from a single sample in a study of blood T cell repertoires in COVID-19 (dated by TCRdb to 2020 to 2022). Libraries came from the immunoSEQ multiplex PCR assay. TCRdb took over this immuneACCESS table, retaining in-frame rearrangements with V and J assigned. Such tables are incomplete; in checked studies, under half of the missing clones stem from an unresolved V gene, and the remainder is unexplained. The sample has approximately 280,000 clones on record, roughly 85% of them singletons. Of the sample, 4.5% to 6% falls within the top ten clones. The sequenced sample was peripheral blood. These receptors were obtained from a man over 45 with active or convalescent COVID-19.

This chain links TRBV7-8 with TRBJ1-5; D is unclear. The CDR3 length is 15 residues. V shed 1 base and J shed 9 bases, with 16 bases lying between them. Germline values: CDR1 SGHVS, CDR2 FQNEAQ. The CDR3 nucleotides read TGTGCCAGCAGCTTAGGGAGGACCCAAGGAGGGCCCCAGCATTTT. Translating gives CASSLGRTQGGPQHF.

The chain combines TRBV15 with TRBJ2-5; the D is unclear. From germline, CDR1 is LNHNV and CDR2 YYDKDF (reference sequence). V lost 0 bases and J lost 4, with 12 bases in between. CDR3 length: 15 amino acids. CDR3 in DNA: TGTGCCACCAGCAGAGATCCGTCGGGTTTAGAGACCCAGTACTTC. This codes for CATSRDPSGLETQYF.

V is TRBV3-1 (or the pseudogene TRBV3-2) and J is TRBJ1-1, with D unresolved. The CDR3 consists of 12 residues. The V end was cut by 3 bases, the J end by 8 bases, with 10 bases between. Germline V lookup: CDR1 LGHDT, CDR2 YNNKEL (reference sequence). The CDR3 DNA reads as TGTGCCAGCAGCCAGAGGGATTCGGAAGCTTTCTTT. It yields the protein CASSQRDSEAFF.

V usage is TRBV30 and J usage is TRBJ1-1; weak D call: TRBD1 (5 bases). Trimming removed 4 bases at V and 4 bases at J, with 10 bases between. This CDR3 comprises 12 residues. The germline V gene has CDR1 GTSNPN and CDR2 SVGIG (reference sequence). CDR3 region: CAWTPRATEAFF. The CDR3 nucleotides read TGTGCCTGGACTCCCAGGGCCACTGAAGCTTTCTTT. Full variable domain (rest looked up from reference TRBV30 and TRBJ1-1): SQTIHQWPATLVQPVGSPLSLECTVEGTSNPNLYWYRQAAGRGLQLLFYSVGIGQISSEVPQNLSASRPQDRQFILSSKKLLLSDSGFYLCAWTPRATEAFFGQGTRLTVV.

This sequence joins TRBV28 and TRBJ1-2, with D perhaps TRBD1 (5 bases). Germline V gene sequence: CDR1 MDHEN, CDR2 SYDVKM. The CDR3 is 12 amino acids. Trimming pared 3 bases from V and 5 bases from J, leaving 7 bases between. The CDR3 DNA follows: TGTGCCAGCAGTTTGGGGCAGTATGGCTACACCTTC. Residues: CASSLGQYGYTF.

The rearrangement uses TRBV2 and TRBJ2-3; the D gene is possibly TRBD2 (5 bases). CDR3 length: 14 amino acids. Trimming left V 7 bases short and J 5 bases short, with 16 bases between. Germline values: CDR1 SNHLY, CDR2 FYNNEI. Here the CDR3 reads CASNEGRNGDTQYF. The CDR3 DNA is TGTGCCAGCAATGAGGGCAGGAACGGAGATACGCAGTATTTT. Based on the CDR3 plus reference TRBV2 and TRBJ2-3, the full variable domain is EPEVTQTPSHQVTQMGQEVILRCVPISNHLYFYWYRQILGQKVEFLVSFYNNEISEKSEIFDDQFSVERPDGSNFTLKIRSTKLEDSAMYFCASNEGRNGDTQYFGPGTRLTVL.

The rearrangement uses TRBV7-9 and TRBJ1-1; a weak D match, TRBD1 (5 bases). Germline V lookup: CDR1 SEHNR, CDR2 FQNEAQ (reference sequence). The V end lost 0 bases, the J end lost 4 bases, and 18 bases lay between the germline ends. This CDR3 is built from 17 residues. The CDR3: CASSLAPRGTGSTEAFF. The CDR3 DNA is TGTGCCAGCAGCTTAGCACCGCGGGGGACGGGGAGCACTGAAGCTTTCTTT.

The J gene is TRBJ1-5, the V gene TRBV5-6; no firm D call. V was clipped by 7 bases and J by 5 bases, with 13 bases between them. The CDR3 is 13 amino acids. The germline V gene encodes CDR1 SGHDT and CDR2 YYEEEE. The CDR3 is CASSLFGDQPQHF. The CDR3 DNA is TGTGCCAGCTCCCTATTCGGTGATCAGCCCCAGCATTTT.

The rearrangement uses TRBV19 and TRBJ2-2; D perhaps matches TRBD1 (6 bases). The germline V gene has CDR1 LNHDA and CDR2 SQIVND (reference sequence). Trimming pared 6 bases from V and 4 bases from J, leaving 18 bases between. The CDR3 has 16 residues. The chain's CDR3 is CASRYRVPSLTGELFF. CDR3 DNA: TGTGCCAGTAGATACAGGGTTCCAAGCCTCACCGGGGAGCTGTTTTTT.

V usage is TRBV7-3 and J usage is TRBJ2-1, with a possible D match to TRBD2 (6 bases). V dropped 6 bases and J dropped 3 bases, with 12 bases sitting between them. The germline V gene has CDR1 SGHTA and CDR2 FQGTGA. The CDR3 is 14 residues long. The CDR3 sequence: CASRGGPDYNEQFF. The CDR3 region has the DNA TGTGCCAGCAGGGGGGGACCCGACTACAATGAGCAGTTCTTC. The full variable domain, completed using reference TRBV7-3 and TRBJ2-1, is GAGVSQTPSNKVTEKGKYVELRCDPISGHTALYWYRQSLGQGPEFLIYFQGTGAADDSGLPNDRFFAVRPEGSVSTLKIQRTERGDSAVYLCASRGGPDYNEQFFGPGTRLTVL.

V usage is TRBV6-5 and J usage is TRBJ2-7, with a possible D match to TRBD2 (5 bases). This CDR3 has 15 residues. The V gene's germline CDR1 is MNHEY and CDR2 SVGAGI. V was pared by 0 bases and J by 5 bases, with 14 bases between. The CDR3: CASSYSGSAGHEQYF. The CDR3, as DNA: TGTGCCAGCAGTTACTCTGGTTCGGCGGGCCACGAGCAGTACTTC.

V is TRBV2 and J is TRBJ1-1; tentative D call: TRBD1 (6 bases). The ends were cut back, 9 bases at V and 7 bases at J, with 15 bases in the middle. The CDR3 has 12 residues. The V gene's germline CDR1 is SNHLY and CDR2 FYNNEI. CDR3 coding DNA: TGTGCCAGACGATCGGGGGGGCTTGAAGCTTTCTTT. It codes for CARRSGGLEAFF.

The rearrangement joins TRBV7-6 to TRBJ1-4, with 7 nucleotides matching TRBD1. Germline V lookup: CDR1 SGHVS, CDR2 FNYEAQ. The V and J ends lost 1 base and 0 bases, in that order; junction bases with no gene match: 11. CDR3 length equals 19 residues. The CDR3 loop is CASSLGPGTELATNEKLFF. Here the CDR3 DNA reads TGTGCCAGCAGCTTAGGACCCGGGACAGAACTTGCAACTAATGAAAAACTGTTTTTT. Full variable domain (missing parts from reference TRBV7-6 and TRBJ1-4): GAGVSQSPRYKVTKRGQDVALRCDPISGHVSLYWYRQALGQGPEFLTYFNYEAQQDKSGLPNDRFSAERPEGSISTLTIQRTEQRDSAMYRCASSLGPGTELATNEKLFFGSGTQLSVL.

This clone showed up just once. The gene calls are TRBV5-1 and TRBJ2-5, with 8 nucleotides matching TRBD1. The V gene's germline CDR1 is SGHRS and CDR2 YFSETQ. The V gene end was trimmed by 3 bases and the J gene end by 6 bases; junction bases not matched to a gene: 10. The CDR3 covers 15 residues. The CDR3 reads CASSWGDRPWKTQYF. In DNA, the CDR3 is TGCGCCAGCAGCTGGGGGGACAGGCCATGGAAGACCCAGTACTTC.

The rearrangement links TRBV12-3 or TRBV12-4 to TRBJ1-2, with 9 bases identical to TRBD1. The CDR3 runs to 13 residues. V lost 2 bases and J lost 8; bases outside the gene matches: 3. In nucleotides, the CDR3 is TGTGCCAGCAGTTTAAGACAGGGGGGCGGCTACACCTTC. Protein: CASSLRQGGGYTF.

V usage is TRBV5-1 and J usage is TRBJ2-5, with TRBD1 matching 7 bases. Germline V gives CDR1 SGHRS, CDR2 YFSETQ. V lost 0 bases, J lost 6 bases, and 17 bases stayed unmatched. The CDR3 is made up of 18 amino acids. In DNA, the CDR3 is TGCGCCAGCAGCTTGGCCTCCGGGACAGATCCTTTCTTTAAGACCCAGTACTTC. Translation: CASSLASGTDPFFKTQYF.

Here the CDR3 reads CASSLAQGARSTDTQYF. DNA for the CDR3: TGTGCCAGCAGCCTGGCACAGGGGGCGCGAAGCACAGATACGCAGTATTTT. The rearrangement links TRBV4-2 to TRBJ2-3, with TRBD1 matching over 9 bases. From germline, CDR1 is LGHNA and CDR2 YNFKEQ. CDR3 length: 17 residues. The V segment lost 4 bases and the J segment 0 bases; nucleotides outside the gene matches: 8.

The chain carries TRBV18 and TRBJ2-6; a possible D gene is TRBD1 (5 bases). Per germline, CDR1 KGHSH and CDR2 LQKENI. V lost 9 bases and J lost 1, with 7 bases in between. The CDR3 is made up of 13 amino acids. CDR3 DNA: TGTGCCAGTCAGGGATCTGGGGCCAACGTCCTGACTTTC. Protein product: CASQGSGANVLTF.

This clone has a single count. The V and J genes are TRBV19 and TRBJ2-2; possibly TRBD2 for D (6 bases). The V end was cut by 6 bases, the J end by 1 base, with 15 bases between. The germline V gene encodes CDR1 LNHDA and CDR2 SQIVND (reference sequence). This CDR3 region has 16 residues. CDR3 loop: CASSYLAGQNTGELFF. DNA of the CDR3: TGTGCCAGTAGCTATCTGGCGGGGCAGAACACCGGGGAGCTGTTTTTT.

In this sample, this clone turned up a few times. The CDR3 coding sequence is TGCGCCAGCAGTGAATCCGGTAGCGGGAGGATAGATACGCAGTATTTT. Translating it yields CASSESGSGRIDTQYF. The V call is TRBV10-1, the J call TRBJ2-3; 10 bases fit TRBD2. V lost 3 bases and J lost 5; bases outside the gene matches: 8. CDR1 and CDR2 from the germline V gene are WNHNN and SYGVQD (reference sequence). This CDR3 spans 16 amino acids.

As DNA, the CDR3 is TGTGCCAGCAGTAACCAAGAGACCCAGTACTTC. Amino acids: CASSNQETQYF. The rearrangement links TRBV9 to TRBJ2-5; D gene ambiguous. This CDR3 has 11 amino acids. Trimming cost V 5 bases and J 0 bases, with 2 bases left between them. The V gene's germline CDR1 is SGDLS and CDR2 YYNGEE.

J is TRBJ1-2 and V is TRBV30, with D tentatively TRBD1 (6 bases). The germline CDR1 and CDR2 sequences are GTSNPN and SVGIG (reference sequence). The CDR3 contains 15 residues. V shed 2 bases and J shed 7 bases, with 20 bases lying between them. The CDR3: CAWSPTSTGWLGYTF. DNA for the CDR3: TGTGCCTGGAGTCCTACCTCGACAGGTTGGCTTGGCTACACCTTC.

This clone appeared a single time. The chain joins TRBV30 to TRBJ1-6, with unresolved D. This CDR3 region has 13 residues. Germline CDR1 GTSNPN, CDR2 SVGIG (reference sequence). Trimming pared 4 bases from V and 4 bases from J, leaving 8 bases between. The CDR3 DNA is TGTGCCTGGACCGGAGCTTATAATTCACCCCTCCACTTT. This gives the protein CAWTGAYNSPLHF.

The chain is built from TRBV5-1 and TRBJ2-7; TRBD1 matches at 7 bases. This CDR3 comprises 15 residues. Germline values: CDR1 SGHRS, CDR2 YFSETQ. Trimming cost V 2 bases and J 3 bases; bases outside gene matches: 8. CDR3 DNA sequence: TGCGCCAGCAGCTTAATGTGGGACAGAGACTACGAGCAGTACTTC. Amino acids: CASSLMWDRDYEQYF.

The DNA for the CDR3 is TGTGCCAGCAGCCCGCGGACAGGGGGCACCGGGGAGCTGTTTTTT. Encoded protein: CASSPRTGGTGELFF. This rearrangement joins TRBV7-2 to TRBJ2-2; TRBD1 agrees at 10 bases. The CDR3 runs 15 residues. Looked up from germline, CDR1 is SGHTA and CDR2 is FQGNSA. J was trimmed by 4 bases and V by 5 bases; bases with no gene match: 4.

This sequence joins TRBV12-3 or TRBV12-4 and TRBJ2-7; D call uncertain. Trimming left V 6 bases short and J 1 base short, with 10 bases between. This CDR3 spans 13 amino acids. For the CDR3, the DNA is TGTGCCAGCAGCCCCACGGGTTCCTACGAGCAGTACTTC. Its protein product is CASSPTGSYEQYF.

This clone was observed once. The J gene is TRBJ2-1, the V gene TRBV11-2, with TRBD2 as a possible D gene (5 bases). The CDR3 runs to 12 residues. The ends were cut back, 10 bases at V and 8 bases at J, with 15 bases in the middle. Germline V lookup: CDR1 SGHAT, CDR2 FQNNGV. The CDR3 sequence is CATRDAGYEQFF. CDR3 sequence (DNA): TGTGCCACGAGGGATGCGGGCTATGAGCAGTTCTTC.

This clone has only one observation. The V and J genes are TRBV6-5 and TRBJ2-5; weak D call: TRBD1 (6 bases). In germline, CDR1 is MNHEY, CDR2 SVGAGI. This CDR3 spans 14 amino acids. V dropped 6 bases and J dropped 1 base, with 12 bases sitting between them. CDR3 sequence (DNA): TGTGCCAGCAGCTGGGGGCTTACCCAAGAGACCCAGTACTTC. Translation: CASSWGLTQETQYF.

This rearrangement joins TRBV6-5 to TRBJ2-1; maybe TRBD2 (6 bases). CDR3 length equals 15 residues. Per the germline V gene, CDR1 is MNHEY and CDR2 is SVGAGI. V lost 9 bases and J lost 7, with 22 bases in between. The CDR3 sequence is CARRGDGSVGNEQFF. As DNA, the CDR3 is TGTGCCAGGCGAGGAGACGGGAGTGTGGGTAATGAGCAGTTCTTC.